The text below deals with one T cell receptor beta chain. Its antigen is unidentified. The sample belongs to a study of a mutant IDH1 vaccine in newly diagnosed glioma. Study information: Treated patients had a mean age of around 40 years and a 62.5% male, approximately 38% female split. Patients got radiotherapy, temozolomide, or both beforehand, and most got both. The study's findings and limits: Patients showed vaccine-induced immune responses at a rate of around 94%. Pseudoprogression seemed unrelated to changes in top peripheral T cell clonotypes.

The time point denotes: baseline, week 1 (first vaccination visit). Treatment given: pre-vaccination baseline after standard-of-care therapy. The CDR3 has 14 residues. V lost 0 bases and J lost 5, with 11 bases in between. CDR1 and CDR2 from the germline V gene are MNHEY and SVGAGI. Generated by immunoSEQ multiplex PCR, the TCRdb table keeps only in-frame clones and is missing some. The data show tens of thousands of clones, about 86% seen once. The TCR sequence derives from a woman aged 18-30 years with glioma. Some clones in this sample may be carry-over from other donors' samples. This chain uses TRBV6-5 with TRBJ2-7, with D possibly being TRBD2 (5 bases). The sample consisted of peripheral blood mononuclear cells (PBMCs), taken from a glioma patient treated with radiotherapy, temozolomide or both. Here the CDR3 reads CASSYSGIGDEQYF. CDR3 sequence (DNA): TGTGCCAGCAGTTACTCTGGTATCGGGGACGAGCAGTACTTC.